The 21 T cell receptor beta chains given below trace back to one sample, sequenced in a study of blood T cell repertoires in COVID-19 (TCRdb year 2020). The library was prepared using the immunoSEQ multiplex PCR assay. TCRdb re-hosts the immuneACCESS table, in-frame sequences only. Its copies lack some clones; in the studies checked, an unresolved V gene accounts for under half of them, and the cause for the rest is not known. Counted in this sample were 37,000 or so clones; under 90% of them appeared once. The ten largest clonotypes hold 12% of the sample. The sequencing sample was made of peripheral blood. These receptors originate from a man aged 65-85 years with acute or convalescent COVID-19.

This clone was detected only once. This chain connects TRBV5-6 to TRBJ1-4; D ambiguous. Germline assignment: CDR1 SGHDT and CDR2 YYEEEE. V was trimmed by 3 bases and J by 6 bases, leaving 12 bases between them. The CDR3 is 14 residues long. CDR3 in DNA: TGTGCCAGCAGCTGGAGGGAGGGAGATGAAAAACTGTTTTTT. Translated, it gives CASSWREGDEKLFF.

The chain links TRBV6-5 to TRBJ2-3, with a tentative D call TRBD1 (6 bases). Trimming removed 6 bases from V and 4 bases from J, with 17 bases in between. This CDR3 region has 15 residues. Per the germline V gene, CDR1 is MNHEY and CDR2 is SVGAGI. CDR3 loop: CASRDAGAGADTQYF. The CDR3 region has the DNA TGTGCCAGCAGAGACGCAGGGGCCGGTGCAGATACGCAGTATTTT.

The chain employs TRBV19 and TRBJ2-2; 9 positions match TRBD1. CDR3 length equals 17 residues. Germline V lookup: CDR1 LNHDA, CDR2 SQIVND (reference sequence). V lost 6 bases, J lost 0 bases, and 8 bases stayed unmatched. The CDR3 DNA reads TGTGCCAGTAGGCGACAGGGGGGGAACTCGAACACCGGGGAGCTGTTTTTT. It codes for CASRRQGGNSNTGELFF. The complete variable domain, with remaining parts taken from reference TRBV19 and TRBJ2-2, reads DGGITQSPKYLFRKEGQNVTLSCEQNLNHDAMYWYRQDPGQGLRLIYYSQIVNDFQKGDIAEGYSVSREKKESFPLTVTSAQKNPTAFYLCASRRQGGNSNTGELFFGEGSRLTVL.

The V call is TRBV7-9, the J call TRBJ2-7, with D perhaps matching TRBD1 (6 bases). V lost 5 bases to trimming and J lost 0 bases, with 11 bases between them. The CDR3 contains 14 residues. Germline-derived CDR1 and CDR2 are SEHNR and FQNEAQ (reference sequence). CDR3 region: CASSANRDSYEQYF. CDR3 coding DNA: TGTGCCAGCAGCGCTAACAGGGACTCCTACGAGCAGTACTTC. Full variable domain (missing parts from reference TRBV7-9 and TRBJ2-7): DTGVSQNPRHKITKRGQNVTFRCDPISEHNRLYWYRQTLGQGPEFLTYFQNEAQLEKSRLLSDRFSAERPKGSFSTLEIQRTEQGDSAMYLCASSANRDSYEQYFGPGTRLTVT.

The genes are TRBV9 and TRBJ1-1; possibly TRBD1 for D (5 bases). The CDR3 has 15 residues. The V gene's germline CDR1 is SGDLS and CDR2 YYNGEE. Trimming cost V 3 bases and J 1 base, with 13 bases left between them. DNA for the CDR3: TGTGCCAGCAGCGCCGTCTCTAGGGGGAACACTGAAGCTTTCTTT. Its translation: CASSAVSRGNTEAFF. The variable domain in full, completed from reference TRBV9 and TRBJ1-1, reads DSGVTQTPKHLITATGQRVTLRCSPRSGDLSVYWYQQSLDQGLQFLIQYYNGEERAKGNILERFSAQQFPDLHSELNLSSLELGDSALYFCASSAVSRGNTEAFFGQGTRLTVV.

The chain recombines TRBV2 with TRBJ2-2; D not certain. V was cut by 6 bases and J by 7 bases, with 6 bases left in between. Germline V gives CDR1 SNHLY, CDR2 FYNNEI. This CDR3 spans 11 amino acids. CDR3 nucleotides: TGTGCCAGCAGCAAGCTCGGGGAGCTGTTTTTT. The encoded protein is CASSKLGELFF.

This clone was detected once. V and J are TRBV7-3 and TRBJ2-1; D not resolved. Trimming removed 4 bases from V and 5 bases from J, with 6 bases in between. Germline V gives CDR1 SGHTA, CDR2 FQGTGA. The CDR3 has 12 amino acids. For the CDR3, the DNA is TGTGCCAGCAGCTCCACAGACAATGAGCAGTTCTTC. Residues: CASSSTDNEQFF.

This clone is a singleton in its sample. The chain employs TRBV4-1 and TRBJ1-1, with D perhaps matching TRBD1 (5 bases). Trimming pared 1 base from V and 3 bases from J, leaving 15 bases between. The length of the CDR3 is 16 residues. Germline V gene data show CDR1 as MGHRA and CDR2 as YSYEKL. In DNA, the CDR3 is TGCGCCAGCAGCCAAGGTCCGGCGGGGGGAGACACTGAAGCTTTCTTT. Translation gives CASSQGPAGGDTEAFF.

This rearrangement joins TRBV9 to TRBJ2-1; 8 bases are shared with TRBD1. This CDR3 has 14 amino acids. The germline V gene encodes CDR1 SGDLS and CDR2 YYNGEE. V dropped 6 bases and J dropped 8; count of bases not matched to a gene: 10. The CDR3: CASTLRGQGDEQFF. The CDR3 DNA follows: TGTGCCAGCACCTTGAGAGGACAGGGCGATGAGCAGTTCTTC.

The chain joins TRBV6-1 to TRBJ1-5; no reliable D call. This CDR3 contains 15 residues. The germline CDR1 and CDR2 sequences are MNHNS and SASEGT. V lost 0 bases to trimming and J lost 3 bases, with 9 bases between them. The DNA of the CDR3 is TGTGCCAGCAGTGAAGCGAGGCAAGACAATCAGCCCCAGCATTTT. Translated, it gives CASSEARQDNQPQHF.

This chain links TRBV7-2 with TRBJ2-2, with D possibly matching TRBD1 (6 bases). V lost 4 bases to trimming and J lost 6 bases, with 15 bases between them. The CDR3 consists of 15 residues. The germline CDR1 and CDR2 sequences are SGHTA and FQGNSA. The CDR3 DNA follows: TGTGCCAGCAGCTGGTCCGGGACATCGTCCGGGGAGCTGTTTTTT. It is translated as CASSWSGTSSGELFF. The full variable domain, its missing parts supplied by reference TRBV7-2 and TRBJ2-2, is GAGVSQSPSNKVTEKGKDVELRCDPISGHTALYWYRQSLGQGLEFLIYFQGNSAPDKSGLPSDRFSAERTGGSVSTLTIQRTQQEDSAVYLCASSWSGTSSGELFFGEGSRLTVL.

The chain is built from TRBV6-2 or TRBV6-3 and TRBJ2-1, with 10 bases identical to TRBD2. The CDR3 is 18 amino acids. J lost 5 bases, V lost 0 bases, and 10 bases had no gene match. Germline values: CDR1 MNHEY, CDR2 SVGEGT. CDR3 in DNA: TGTGCCAGCAGTTACTCGATAGAAGCGGGAGGGCCCGACAATGAGCAGTTCTTC. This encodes CASSYSIEAGGPDNEQFF.

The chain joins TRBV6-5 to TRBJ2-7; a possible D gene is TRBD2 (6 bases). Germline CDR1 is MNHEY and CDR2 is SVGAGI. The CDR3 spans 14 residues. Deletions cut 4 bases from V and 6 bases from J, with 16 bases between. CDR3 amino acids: CASSFREQHGEQYF. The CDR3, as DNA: TGTGCCAGCAGTTTTCGGGAGCAGCACGGCGAGCAGTACTTC.

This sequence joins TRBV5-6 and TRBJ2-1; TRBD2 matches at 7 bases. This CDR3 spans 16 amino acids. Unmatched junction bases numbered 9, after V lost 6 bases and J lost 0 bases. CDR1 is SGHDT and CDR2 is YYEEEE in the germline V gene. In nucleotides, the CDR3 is TGTGCCAGCACCCTGGGGGGGTGGACCTCCTACAATGAGCAGTTCTTC. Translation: CASTLGGWTSYNEQFF.

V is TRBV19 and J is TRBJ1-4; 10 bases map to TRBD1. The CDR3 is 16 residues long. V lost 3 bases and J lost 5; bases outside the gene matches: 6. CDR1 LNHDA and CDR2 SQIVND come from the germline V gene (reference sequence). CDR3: CASSISSGQGNEKLFF. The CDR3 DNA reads TGTGCCAGTAGTATTTCTTCGGGACAGGGGAATGAAAAACTGTTTTTT.

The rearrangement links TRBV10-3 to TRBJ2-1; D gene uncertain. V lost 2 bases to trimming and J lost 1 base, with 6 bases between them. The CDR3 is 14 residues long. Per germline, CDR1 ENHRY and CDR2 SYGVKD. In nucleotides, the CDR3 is TGTGCCATCAGTGAGGAGGCTTCCTACAATGAGCAGTTCTTC. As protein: CAISEEASYNEQFF.

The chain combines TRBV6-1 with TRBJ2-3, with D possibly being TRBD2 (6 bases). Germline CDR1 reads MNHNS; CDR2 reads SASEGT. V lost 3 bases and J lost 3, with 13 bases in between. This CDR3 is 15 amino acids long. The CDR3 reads CASSDRLDGTDTQYF. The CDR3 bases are TGTGCCAGCAGTGATCGACTAGATGGGACAGATACGCAGTATTTT.

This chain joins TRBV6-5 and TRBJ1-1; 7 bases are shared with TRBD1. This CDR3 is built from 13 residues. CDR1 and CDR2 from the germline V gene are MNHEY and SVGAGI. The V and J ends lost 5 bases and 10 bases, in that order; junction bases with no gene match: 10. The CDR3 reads CASSTTGVLVAFF. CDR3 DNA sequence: TGTGCCAGCAGTACCACAGGGGTTCTGGTAGCTTTCTTT.

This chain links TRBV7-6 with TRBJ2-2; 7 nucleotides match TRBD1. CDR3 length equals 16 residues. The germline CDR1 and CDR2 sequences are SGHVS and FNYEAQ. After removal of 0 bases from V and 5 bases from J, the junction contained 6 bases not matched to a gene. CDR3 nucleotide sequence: TGTGCCAGCAGCTTAGCAGGGGGCGATAGGACCGGGGAGCTGTTTTTT. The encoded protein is CASSLAGGDRTGELFF.

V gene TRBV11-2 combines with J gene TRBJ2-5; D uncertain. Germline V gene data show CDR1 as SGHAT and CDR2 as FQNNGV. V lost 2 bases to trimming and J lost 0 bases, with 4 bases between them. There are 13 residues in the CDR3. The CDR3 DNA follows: TGTGCCAGCAGCTTATCTAACCAAGAGACCCAGTACTTC. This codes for CASSLSNQETQYF.

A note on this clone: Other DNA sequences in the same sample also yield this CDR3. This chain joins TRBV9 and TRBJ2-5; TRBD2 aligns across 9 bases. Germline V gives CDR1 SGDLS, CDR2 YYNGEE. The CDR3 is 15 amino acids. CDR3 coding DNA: TGTCCCACCCGCGGCGGGGGGGGGCCCCAAGAGACCCAGTACTTC. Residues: CPTRGGGGPQETQYF.